Here is one T cell receptor beta chain with its context. The target antigen is unknown. These data are taken from a study of T cell responses to AZD1222 COVID-19 vaccine. Study-wide results and caveats: Close to half of all spike-specific TCRs reportedly target regions of the variants that are unmutated. Among the donors, most were white British and more were female, and clonal diversity was possibly underestimated.

The CDR3 has 16 amino acids. In germline, CDR1 is MGHRA, CDR2 YSYEKL. V lost 1 base and J lost 6, with 18 bases in between. Method: immunoSEQ multiplex PCR; TCRdb's copy keeps in-frame clones and lacks some. This sample has roughly 150,000 clones, with about nine tenths found just once. The sequence derives from an adult in good health. The sample consisted of peripheral blood, taken on day 0 of MenACWY control vaccination. The chain uses TRBV4-1 and TRBJ1-2; a possible D gene is TRBD1 (5 bases). The CDR3 sequence is CASSQGPRGRTNGYTF. CDR3 DNA sequence: TGCGCCAGCAGCCAAGGGCCGCGGGGCAGAACTAATGGCTACACCTTC.